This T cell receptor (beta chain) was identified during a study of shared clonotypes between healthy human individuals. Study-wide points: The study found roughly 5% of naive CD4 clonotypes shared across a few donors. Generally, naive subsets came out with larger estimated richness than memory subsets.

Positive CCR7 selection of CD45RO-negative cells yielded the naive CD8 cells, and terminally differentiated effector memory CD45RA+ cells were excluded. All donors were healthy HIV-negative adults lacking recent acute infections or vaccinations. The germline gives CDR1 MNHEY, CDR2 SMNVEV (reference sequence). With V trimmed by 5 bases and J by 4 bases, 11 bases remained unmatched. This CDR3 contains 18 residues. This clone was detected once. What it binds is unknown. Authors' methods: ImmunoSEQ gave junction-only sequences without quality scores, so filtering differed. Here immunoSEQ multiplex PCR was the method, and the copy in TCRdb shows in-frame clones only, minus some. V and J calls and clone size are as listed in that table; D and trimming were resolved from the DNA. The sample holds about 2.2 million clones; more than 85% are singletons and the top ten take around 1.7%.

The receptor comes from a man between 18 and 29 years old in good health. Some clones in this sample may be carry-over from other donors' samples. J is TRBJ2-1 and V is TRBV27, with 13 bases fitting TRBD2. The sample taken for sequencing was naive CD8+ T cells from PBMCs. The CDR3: CASSKGLAGQRRYNEQFF. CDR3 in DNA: TGTGCCAGCAGTAAGGGACTAGCGGGACAAAGAAGGTACAATGAGCAGTTCTTC.